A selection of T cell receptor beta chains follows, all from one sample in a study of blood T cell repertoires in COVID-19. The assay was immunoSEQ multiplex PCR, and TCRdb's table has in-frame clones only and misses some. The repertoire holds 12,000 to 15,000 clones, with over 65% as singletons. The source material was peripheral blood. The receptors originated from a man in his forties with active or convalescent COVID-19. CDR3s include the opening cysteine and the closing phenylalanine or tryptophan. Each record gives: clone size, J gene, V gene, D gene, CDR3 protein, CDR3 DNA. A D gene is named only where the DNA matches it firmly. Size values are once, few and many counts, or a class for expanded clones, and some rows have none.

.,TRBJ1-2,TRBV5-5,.,CASSTSLSYGYTF,TGTGCCAGCAGCACTAGCCTGAGCTATGGCTACACCTTC
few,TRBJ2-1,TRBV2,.,CASSDVGNEQFF,TGTGCCAGCAGTGACGTCGGCAATGAGCAGTTCTTC
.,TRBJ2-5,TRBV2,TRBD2,CASRSGGVQETQYF,TGTGCCAGCCGGAGCGGGGGAGTCCAAGAGACCCAGTACTTC
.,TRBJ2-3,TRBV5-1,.,CASSDRQGPTDTQYF,TGCGCCAGCTCCGACCGCCAGGGCCCCACAGATACGCAGTATTTT
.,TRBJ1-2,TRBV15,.,CATSRGGTPDGYTF,TGTGCCACCAGCAGAGGCGGGACCCCCGATGGCTACACCTTC
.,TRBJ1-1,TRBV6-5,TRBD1,CASSYRQGGTEAFF,TGTGCCAGCAGCTATCGACAGGGGGGCACTGAAGCTTTCTTT
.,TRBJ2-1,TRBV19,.,CASSASSHSYNEQFF,TGTGCCAGTAGTGCGAGTAGCCACTCCTACAATGAGCAGTTCTTC
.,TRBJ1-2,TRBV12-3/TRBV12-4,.,CASSLRRDYGYTF,TGTGCCAGCAGTTTACGTCGGGACTATGGCTACACCTTC
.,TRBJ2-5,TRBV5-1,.,CASSPPTGSATVETQYF,TGCGCCAGCAGTCCTCCTACAGGGTCGGCTACGGTCGAGACCCAGTACTTC
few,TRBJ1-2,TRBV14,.,CASSPGAGFYYGYTF,TGTGCCAGCAGCCCTGGGGCGGGATTTTACTATGGCTACACCTTC
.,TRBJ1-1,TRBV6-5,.,CASRPAFGLETEAFF,TGTGCCAGCCGACCCGCCTTTGGGTTGGAGACTGAAGCTTTCTTT
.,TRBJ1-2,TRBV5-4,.,CASSSLGALVYGYTF,TGTGCCAGCAGCTCTTTGGGGGCTCTAGTCTATGGCTACACCTTC
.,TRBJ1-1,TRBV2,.,CASRGRDLLRAGFF,TGTGCCAGCAGGGGCAGGGATTTGCTTCGAGCAGGTTTCTTT
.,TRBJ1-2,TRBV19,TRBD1,CASSTATGAYGYTF,TGTGCCAGTAGTACCGCGACAGGGGCCTATGGCTACACCTTC
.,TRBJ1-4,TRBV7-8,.,CASSPTEARPNEKLFF,TGTGCCAGCAGCCCGACAGAAGCGAGACCTAATGAAAAACTGTTTTTT
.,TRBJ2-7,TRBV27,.,CASSFSSVRRSSYEQYF,TGTGCCAGCAGTTTCTCCTCGGTCAGGAGGAGCTCCTACGAGCAGTACTTC
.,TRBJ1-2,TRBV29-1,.,CSVEATTGSTGYTF,TGCAGCGTTGAAGCCACGACAGGATCGACGGGCTACACCTTC
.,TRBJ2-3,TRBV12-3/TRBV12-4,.,CASSTFTDTQYF,TGTGCCAGCAGTACATTCACAGATACGCAGTATTTT
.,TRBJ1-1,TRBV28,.,CASTVMAIGGTEAFF,TGTGCCAGCACAGTGATGGCAATCGGAGGTACTGAAGCTTTCTTT
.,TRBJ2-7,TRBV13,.,CASSLTSGALSYEQYF,TGTGCCAGCAGCTTGACGAGTGGGGCCCTCTCCTACGAGCAGTACTTC
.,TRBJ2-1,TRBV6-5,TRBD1,CASSLGWDRVFF,TGTGCCAGCAGTCTAGGCTGGGACAGGGTCTTCTTC
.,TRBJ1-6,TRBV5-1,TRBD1,CASSLQGGPNSPLHF,TGCGCCAGCAGCCTCCAAGGGGGCCCCAATTCACCCCTCCACTTT
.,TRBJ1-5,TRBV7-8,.,CASSLRVGQPQHF,TGTGCCAGCAGCCTGAGGGTAGGTCAGCCCCAGCATTTT
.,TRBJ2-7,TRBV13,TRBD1,CASSLGGTGTYEQYF,TGTGCCAGCAGCTTAGGGGGGACAGGAACCTACGAGCAGTACTTC
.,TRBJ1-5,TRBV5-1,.,CASSPDGLNQPQHF,TGCGCCAGCAGCCCCGACGGACTCAATCAGCCCCAGCATTTT
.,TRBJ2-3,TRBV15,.,CATSRGGEHTDTQYF,TGTGCCACCAGCAGAGGGGGGGAACACACAGATACGCAGTATTTT
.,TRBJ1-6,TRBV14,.,CASSPDTLRGSPLHF,TGTGCCAGCAGCCCGGACACCCTGCGTGGTTCACCCCTCCACTTT
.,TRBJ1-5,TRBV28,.,CASSLSLRGTQPQHF,TGTGCCAGCAGTTTATCGTTGAGGGGGACTCAGCCCCAGCATTTT
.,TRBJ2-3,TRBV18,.,CASSPSEASTDTQYF,TGTGCCAGCTCACCTTCCGAAGCTAGCACAGATACGCAGTATTTT
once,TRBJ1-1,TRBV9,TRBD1,CASSGTGTGFRKDTEAFF,TGTGCCAGCAGCGGGACCGGGACAGGATTCCGTAAGGACACTGAAGCTTTCTTT
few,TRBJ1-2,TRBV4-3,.,CASSPARWGSPTPYGYTF,TGCGCCAGCAGCCCTGCACGCTGGGGCAGTCCGACCCCCTACGGCTACACCTTC
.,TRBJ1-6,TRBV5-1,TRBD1,CASRGTGGNSPLHF,TGCGCCAGCAGGGGGACAGGGGGTAATTCACCCCTCCACTTT
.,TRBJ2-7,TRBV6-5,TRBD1,CASSYSADRGLDEQYF,TGTGCCAGCAGTTACTCGGCGGACAGGGGGCTCGACGAGCAGTACTTC
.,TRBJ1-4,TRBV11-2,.,CASSLEHREKLFF,TGTGCCAGCAGCTTAGAGCACAGGGAAAAACTGTTTTTT
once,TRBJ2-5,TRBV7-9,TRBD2,CASSPPGLAGGRETQYF,TGTGCCAGCAGCCCACCGGGACTAGCGGGGGGACGGGAGACCCAGTACTTC
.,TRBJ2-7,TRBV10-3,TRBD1,CAISGQGARGEQYF,TGTGCCATCAGTGGACAGGGGGCAAGGGGAGAGCAGTACTTC
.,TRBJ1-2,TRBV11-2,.,CASSFINGRTDGYTF,TGTGCCAGCAGCTTTATCAACGGTCGGACAGATGGCTACACCTTC
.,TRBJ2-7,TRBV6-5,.,CASSNSYEQYF,TGTGCCAGCAGTAACAGCTACGAGCAGTACTTC
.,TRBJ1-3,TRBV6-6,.,CASRSQASSSGNTIYF,TGTGCCAGCAGATCACAGGCCTCTAGCTCTGGAAACACCATATATTTT
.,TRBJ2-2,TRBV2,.,CASINTDTGELFF,TGTGCCAGCATAAATACAGACACCGGGGAGCTGTTTTTT